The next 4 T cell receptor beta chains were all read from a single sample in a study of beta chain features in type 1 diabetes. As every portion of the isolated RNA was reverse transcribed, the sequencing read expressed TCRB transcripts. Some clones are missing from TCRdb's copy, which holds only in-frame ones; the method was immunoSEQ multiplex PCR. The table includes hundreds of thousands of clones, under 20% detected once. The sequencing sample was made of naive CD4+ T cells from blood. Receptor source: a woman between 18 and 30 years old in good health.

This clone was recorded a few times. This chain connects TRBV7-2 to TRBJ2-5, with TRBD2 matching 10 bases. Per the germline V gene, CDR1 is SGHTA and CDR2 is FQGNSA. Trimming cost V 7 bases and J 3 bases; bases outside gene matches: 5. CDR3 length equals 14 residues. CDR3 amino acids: CASTQSGREETQYF. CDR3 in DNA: TGTGCCAGCACGCAAAGCGGGAGGGAAGAGACCCAGTACTTC.

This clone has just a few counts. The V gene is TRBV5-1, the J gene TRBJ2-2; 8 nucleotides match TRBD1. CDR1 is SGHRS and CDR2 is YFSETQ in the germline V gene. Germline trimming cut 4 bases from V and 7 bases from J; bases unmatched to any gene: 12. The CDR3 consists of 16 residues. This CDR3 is CASSPGQGKSVGELFF. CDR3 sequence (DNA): TGCGCCAGCAGCCCAGGACAGGGCAAAAGTGTCGGGGAGCTGTTTTTT.

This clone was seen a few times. CDR3 in DNA: TGTGCCAGCAGCTTGGTTGGGACAGGTTCCTCGGCTTTCTTT. Translating gives CASSLVGTGSSAFF. The chain combines TRBV5-4 with TRBJ1-1; 8 nucleotides line up with TRBD1. Per the germline V gene, CDR1 is SGHNT and CDR2 is YYREEE (reference sequence). The CDR3 runs 14 residues. V lost 0 bases and J lost 11; bases outside the gene matches: 9.

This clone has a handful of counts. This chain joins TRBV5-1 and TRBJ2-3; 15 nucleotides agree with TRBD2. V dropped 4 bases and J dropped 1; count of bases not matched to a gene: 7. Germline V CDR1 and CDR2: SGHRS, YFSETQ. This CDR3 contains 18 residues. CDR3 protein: CASSRGTSGRFGTDTQYF. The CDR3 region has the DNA TGCGCCAGCAGCCGAGGGACTAGCGGGAGGTTTGGCACAGATACGCAGTATTTT.